Listed here are 27 T cell receptor beta chains from one sample, sequenced in a study of cytomegalovirus exposure and HLA in healthy donors. Measured with immunoSEQ multiplex PCR; TCRdb has only the in-frame clones, and not every one. The profile shows 200,000 or so clones, 75% to 85% of them singletons. Sequencing was done on a sample of PBMCs. The receptor set was obtained from a woman aged 25 to 39 in good health and CMV-seropositive.

The CDR3 loop is CASSYSDRGIGYTF. CDR3 sequence (DNA): TGTGCCAGCAGTTACTCAGACAGGGGAATTGGCTACACCTTC. This rearrangement joins TRBV6-5 to TRBJ1-2; 8 bases align to TRBD1. This CDR3 region has 14 residues. The V gene end was trimmed by 0 bases and the J gene end by 7 bases; junction bases not matched to a gene: 4. In germline, CDR1 is MNHEY, CDR2 SVGAGI.

The gene calls are TRBV27 and TRBJ2-7; 9 bases align to TRBD2. Trimming removed 4 bases from V and 2 bases from J; junction bases left unmatched: 6. The CDR3 spans 15 residues. Germline V gene lookup returns CDR1 MNHEY and CDR2 SMNVEV (reference sequence). This CDR3 reads CASSSSGTVTYEQYF. CDR3 in DNA: TGTGCCAGCAGTTCTAGCGGGACAGTTACCTACGAGCAGTACTTC.

The J gene is TRBJ2-7, the V gene TRBV19; D possibly corresponds to TRBD2 (5 bases). CDR1 is LNHDA and CDR2 is SQIVND in the germline V gene (reference sequence). This CDR3 contains 13 residues. The V end lost 1 base, the J end lost 3 bases, and 7 bases lay between the germline ends. In nucleotides, the CDR3 is TGTGCCAGTAGTATAGTTGGGAGCTACGAGCAGTACTTC. Translation gives CASSIVGSYEQYF.

Points on this clone: Sequence at one end of the junction differs from germline and may be a read error. V gene TRBV29-1 combines with J gene TRBJ2-1; weak D call: TRBD1 (5 bases). CDR1 SQVTM and CDR2 ANQGSEA come from the germline V gene. The CDR3 totals 11 residues. The chain's CDR3 is CKGDIYNEQFF. CDR3 DNA sequence: TGTAAAGGGGATATATACAATGAGCAGTTCTTC.

The chain uses TRBV29-1 and TRBJ1-1, with TRBD1 matching 7 bases. Germline CDR1 reads SQVTM; CDR2 reads ANQGSEA. This CDR3 contains 13 residues. Trimming at V came to 7 bases and at J to 0 bases, leaving 5 bases not matched to a gene. The CDR3 loop reads CSADRVMNTEAFF. In DNA form, the CDR3 reads TGCAGCGCAGACAGGGTAATGAACACTGAAGCTTTCTTT.

The rearrangement links TRBV30 to TRBJ2-1; 7 bases align to TRBD2. CDR3 length: 15 amino acids. Germline loops: CDR1 GTSNPN, CDR2 SVGIG (reference sequence). The V gene end was trimmed by 3 bases and the J gene end by 7 bases; junction bases not matched to a gene: 12. The CDR3 DNA reads TGTGCCTGGAGCCCGGGGGGAGCGGGAAATAATGAGCAGTTCTTC. Translating it yields CAWSPGGAGNNEQFF.

The chain is built from TRBV27 and TRBJ2-1; a weak D match, TRBD1 (5 bases). This CDR3 has 16 amino acids. Germline-derived CDR1 and CDR2 are MNHEY and SMNVEV (reference sequence). V lost 3 bases and J lost 6, with 18 bases in between. The CDR3 coding sequence is TGTGCCAGCAGTTTCAGAACCCTCGCAGGGATCAATGAGCAGTTCTTC. It codes for CASSFRTLAGINEQFF.

The V call is TRBV9, the J call TRBJ1-1, with unresolved D. The V end lost 0 bases, the J end lost 1 base, and 7 bases lay between the germline ends. Germline values: CDR1 SGDLS, CDR2 YYNGEE. The CDR3 totals 14 residues. The CDR3 loop is CASSVAAANTEAFF. DNA for the CDR3: TGTGCCAGCAGCGTAGCGGCGGCGAACACTGAAGCTTTCTTT.

The CDR3: CAWSVVQGYEQYF. The CDR3 DNA is TGTGCCTGGAGTGTAGTACAGGGGTACGAGCAGTACTTC. The genes are TRBV30 and TRBJ2-7; 7 bases align to TRBD1. CDR3 length equals 13 residues. CDR1 and CDR2 (germline): GTSNPN, SVGIG (reference sequence). The junction had 3 bases not matched to a gene; V was cut back by 0 bases and J by 4 bases.

V is TRBV11-2 and J is TRBJ1-5, with TRBD1 identical over 7 bases. This CDR3 has 13 residues. Per the germline V gene, CDR1 is SGHAT and CDR2 is FQNNGV. Trimming at V came to 3 bases and at J to 5 bases, leaving 1 base not matched to a gene. The DNA for the CDR3 is TGTGCCAGCAGCTTCGACAGGGATCAGCCCCAGCATTTT. This translates into CASSFDRDQPQHF.

The chain combines TRBV30 with TRBJ2-5; tentative D call: TRBD1 (5 bases). Germline lookup yields CDR1 GTSNPN and CDR2 SVGIG (reference sequence). V dropped 2 bases and J dropped 7 bases, with 20 bases sitting between them. This CDR3 contains 15 residues. The CDR3 protein is CAWSLTSGQYGTQYF. The CDR3 DNA follows: TGTGCCTGGAGTCTAACTTCCGGACAATACGGGACCCAGTACTTC.

This clone has only one observation. The chain carries TRBV2 and TRBJ1-1; TRBD1 aligns across 7 bases. V trimming: 7 bases; J trimming: 2 bases; junction bases outside the gene matches: 7. This CDR3 contains 14 residues. CDR1 is SNHLY and CDR2 is FYNNEI in the germline V gene. DNA for the CDR3: TGTGCCAGCAAAACCGGGACAGTTAACACTGAAGCTTTCTTT. Translating gives CASKTGTVNTEAFF.

This clone showed up just a few times. V usage is TRBV28 and J usage is TRBJ2-7; D possibly corresponds to TRBD2 (5 bases). Per germline, CDR1 MDHEN and CDR2 SYDVKM. Trimming cost V 7 bases and J 2 bases, with 18 bases left between them. This CDR3 spans 15 amino acids. The CDR3, as DNA: TGTGCCAGCAACCGATGGGGTAGCGTTACCTACGAGCAGTACTTC. Its translation: CASNRWGSVTYEQYF.

The CDR3: CASSLRGSGANVLTF. DNA for the CDR3: TGTGCCAGCAGTTTAAGGGGCTCTGGGGCCAACGTCCTGACTTTC. The chain couples TRBV28 to TRBJ2-6; TRBD1 is a possible D gene (5 bases). This CDR3 contains 15 residues. Trimming took off 2 bases at V and 0 bases at J, with 5 bases between the two ends. Germline V gene data show CDR1 as MDHEN and CDR2 as SYDVKM.

This clone was observed a few times. The rearrangement uses TRBV5-4 and TRBJ2-1; 7 bases are shared with TRBD2. There are 14 residues in the CDR3. Germline V gives CDR1 SGHNT, CDR2 YYREEE (reference sequence). Trimming cost V 2 bases and J 9 bases; bases outside gene matches: 8. The CDR3 reads CASSLPREAGEQFF. CDR3 coding DNA: TGTGCCAGCAGCTTACCACGGGAGGCAGGTGAGCAGTTCTTC. Filled out from reference TRBV5-4 and TRBJ2-1, the complete variable domain reads ETGVTQSPTHLIKTRGQQVTLRCSSQSGHNTVSWYQQALGQGPQFIFQYYREEENGRGNFPPRFSGLQFPNYSSELNVNALELDDSALYLCASSLPREAGEQFFGPGTRLTVL.

The chain combines TRBV15 with TRBJ1-4; tentative D call: TRBD1 (5 bases). Trimming removed 2 bases at V and 5 bases at J, with 12 bases between. The CDR3 sequence is 15 residues long. Germline V CDR1 and CDR2: LNHNV, YYDKDF (reference sequence). CDR3 coding DNA: TGTGCCACCAGCAGACAGGGTCTAATCAATGAAAAACTGTTTTTT. The encoded protein is CATSRQGLINEKLFF.

In its sample, this clone was seen many times. Different DNA sequences within this sample yield the same CDR3. The chain couples TRBV7-8 to TRBJ1-5; D gene ambiguous. This CDR3 has 14 amino acids. Germline V lookup: CDR1 SGHVS, CDR2 FQNEAQ. Deletions cut 1 base from V and 2 bases from J, with 6 bases between. CDR3: CASSLDRGNQPQHF. CDR3 DNA: TGTGCCAGCAGCTTAGACAGAGGCAATCAGCCCCAGCATTTT.

The chain links TRBV4-1 to TRBJ1-1, with TRBD1 identical over 8 bases. This CDR3 is built from 18 residues. The ends lost 3 bases at V and 5 bases at J; junction bases unmatched: 17. Germline V gene sequence: CDR1 MGHRA, CDR2 YSYEKL. The CDR3 here is CASSHPGLLYRGSTEAFF. Written as DNA, the CDR3 is TGCGCCAGCAGCCACCCCGGCCTGTTATACAGGGGGAGTACTGAAGCTTTCTTT.

The V gene is TRBV5-4, the J gene TRBJ2-7; 7 bases match TRBD1. The CDR3 is 17 residues long. The ends lost 4 bases at V and 0 bases at J; junction bases unmatched: 13. The germline gives CDR1 SGHNT, CDR2 YYREEE (reference sequence). The CDR3 sequence is CASSPIRPGQSSYEQYF. Here the CDR3 DNA reads TGTGCCAGCAGCCCTATCCGACCGGGACAGAGCTCCTACGAGCAGTACTTC.

The rearrangement uses TRBV2 and TRBJ2-5, with TRBD2 matching over 8 bases. Germline CDR1 SNHLY, CDR2 FYNNEI. The CDR3 loop spans 13 amino acids. V gave up 5 bases and J gave up 5 bases; unmatched junction bases: 4. The CDR3 bases are TGTGCCAGCAGTAGCGCGGGGGGCGAGACCCAGTACTTC. Residues: CASSSAGGETQYF.

The chain has TRBV11-2 and TRBJ2-7; no clear D gene. V lost 6 bases to trimming and J lost 3 bases, with 6 bases between them. CDR3 size: 11 residues. CDR1 and CDR2 (germline): SGHAT, FQNNGV. CDR3 region: CASSTYYEQYF. The CDR3 DNA reads TGTGCCAGCAGTACATACTACGAGCAGTACTTC. Based on the CDR3 plus reference TRBV11-2 and TRBJ2-7, the full variable domain is EAGVAQSPRYKIIEKRQSVAFWCNPISGHATLYWYQQILGQGPKLLIQFQNNGVVDDSQLPKDRFSAERLKGVDSTLKIQPAKLEDSAVYLCASSTYYEQYFGPGTRLTVT.

The genes are TRBV6-5 and TRBJ1-1; a possible D gene is TRBD1 (6 bases). Germline V gives CDR1 MNHEY, CDR2 SVGAGI. This CDR3 has 15 amino acids. Between the trimmed V and J ends, which lost 7 bases and 1 base, there was a span of 16 bases. The CDR3 protein is CASTNRRTANTEAFF. CDR3 nucleotide sequence: TGTGCCAGCACGAACCGCAGGACAGCGAACACTGAAGCTTTCTTT.

The chain links TRBV19 to TRBJ1-2, with 7 bases identical to TRBD1. The CDR3 consists of 14 residues. Trimming at V came to 10 bases and at J to 4 bases, leaving 12 bases not matched to a gene. CDR1 and CDR2 (germline): LNHDA, SQIVND (reference sequence). The CDR3 DNA follows: TGTGCCACCAAGGACAGGTCCTTAACCTATGGCTACACCTTC. It translates to CATKDRSLTYGYTF.

This chain connects TRBV4-1 to TRBJ2-1; TRBD2 matches 10 bases. In germline, CDR1 is MGHRA, CDR2 YSYEKL. This CDR3 comprises 15 residues. V lost 1 base and J lost 8; bases outside the gene matches: 5. CDR3 sequence: CASSQGLAGVDEQFF. The CDR3 coding sequence is TGCGCCAGCAGCCAAGGCCTAGCGGGAGTCGATGAGCAGTTCTTC.

This chain joins TRBV7-2 and TRBJ2-4; 11 nucleotides agree with TRBD2. Germline-derived CDR1 and CDR2 are SGHTA and FQGNSA. The CDR3 consists of 17 residues. The V segment lost 5 bases and the J segment 7 bases; nucleotides outside the gene matches: 13. Here the CDR3 reads CASSPLAGEEVGNIQYF. As DNA, the CDR3 is TGTGCCAGCAGCCCACTAGCGGGAGAGGAGGTCGGCAACATTCAGTACTTC.

The gene calls are TRBV6-5 and TRBJ1-1; weak D call: TRBD1 (5 bases). The germline V and J ends were trimmed by 11 bases and 0 bases, with 19 bases remaining between them. CDR1 and CDR2 (germline): MNHEY, SVGAGI. The CDR3 has 15 amino acids. CDR3 nucleotides: TGTGCCTACTCCCCGAGCGGGGGGATGAACACTGAAGCTTTCTTT. Translation gives CAYSPSGGMNTEAFF.

V and J are TRBV5-6 and TRBJ2-1, with D perhaps TRBD1 (6 bases). Trimming removed 0 bases from V and 6 bases from J, with 16 bases in between. This CDR3 is 16 amino acids long. From germline, CDR1 is SGHDT and CDR2 YYEEEE. The CDR3 loop reads CASSLDTGMVINEQFF. For the CDR3, the DNA is TGTGCCAGCAGCTTGGATACAGGGATGGTTATCAATGAGCAGTTCTTC.